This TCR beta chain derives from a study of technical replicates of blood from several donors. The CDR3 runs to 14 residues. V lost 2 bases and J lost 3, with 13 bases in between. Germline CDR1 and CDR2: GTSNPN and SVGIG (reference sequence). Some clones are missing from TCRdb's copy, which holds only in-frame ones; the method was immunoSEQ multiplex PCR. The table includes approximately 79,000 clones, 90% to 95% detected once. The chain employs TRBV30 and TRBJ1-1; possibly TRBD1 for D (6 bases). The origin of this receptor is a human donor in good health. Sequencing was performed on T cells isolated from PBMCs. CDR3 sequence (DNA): TGTGCCTGGAGTAGGACCTACAGGGACACTGAAGCTTTCTTT. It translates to CAWSRTYRDTEAFF.